This entry lists 27 T cell receptor beta chains sequenced from one sample in a study of cytomegalovirus exposure and HLA in healthy donors. The assay was immunoSEQ multiplex PCR, and TCRdb's table has in-frame clones only and misses some. Of fewer than 400,000 clones listed, over 75% are singletons. The sequenced sample consisted of PBMCs. Source of these receptors: a man aged 25 to 40 in good health and CMV-seronegative.

This rearrangement joins TRBV6-5 to TRBJ1-6, with D maybe TRBD1 (5 bases). In germline, CDR1 is MNHEY, CDR2 SVGAGI. Trimming removed 2 bases from V and 7 bases from J, with 12 bases in between. This CDR3 has 15 amino acids. This chain's CDR3 is CASSYRSGLNSPLHF. Written as DNA, the CDR3 is TGTGCCAGCAGTTACCGTTCAGGGTTGAATTCACCCCTCCACTTT.

The J gene is TRBJ2-7, the V gene TRBV5-4; tentative D call: TRBD1 (5 bases). The V gene's germline CDR1 is SGHNT and CDR2 YYREEE (reference sequence). V was cut by 0 bases and J by 4 bases, with 8 bases left in between. CDR3 length: 13 residues. Here the CDR3 DNA reads TGTGCCAGCAGCTTGGAAAGGGGTTACGAGCAGTACTTC. This translates into CASSLERGYEQYF.

V is TRBV7-9 and J is TRBJ1-6; TRBD1 matches 7 bases. This CDR3 spans 14 amino acids. V shed 8 bases, J shed 9 bases, and the junction held 10 bases outside the gene matches. CDR1 SEHNR and CDR2 FQNEAQ come from the germline V gene (reference sequence). CDR3 sequence: CASRRTGEASPLHF. The CDR3 region has the DNA TGTGCCAGCCGACGAACAGGGGAGGCTTCACCCCTCCACTTT.

V is TRBV19 and J is TRBJ1-3; D is ambiguous. This CDR3 spans 15 amino acids. Germline assignment: CDR1 LNHDA and CDR2 SQIVND (reference sequence). V was shortened by 3 bases and J by 0 bases, with 9 bases between the two germline ends. CDR3 amino acids: CASSIGGYSGNTIYF. The CDR3 DNA reads TGTGCCAGTAGTATTGGCGGGTACTCTGGAAACACCATATATTTT.

This chain uses TRBV9 with TRBJ2-7; maybe TRBD1 (6 bases). The ends were cut back, 3 bases at V and 1 base at J, with 14 bases in the middle. Germline V gene lookup returns CDR1 SGDLS and CDR2 YYNGEE. The CDR3 is 15 amino acids. The CDR3 protein is CASSGGLQGSYEQYF. Written as DNA, the CDR3 is TGTGCCAGCAGCGGAGGTCTACAGGGTTCCTACGAGCAGTACTTC.

The chain recombines TRBV6-4 with TRBJ2-1, with a possible D match to TRBD2 (5 bases). V was shortened by 2 bases and J by 4 bases, with 6 bases between the two germline ends. The CDR3 is made up of 13 amino acids. The germline CDR1 and CDR2 sequences are MRHNA and SNTAGT. The CDR3 DNA is TGTGCCAGCAGTGACGGGGAGTACAATGAGCAGTTCTTC. Translated: CASSDGEYNEQFF.

The chain carries TRBV13 and TRBJ2-1, with 10 bases that match TRBD2. The trim removed 5 bases at V and 9 bases at J, leaving 7 bases unmatched. Per germline, CDR1 PRHDT and CDR2 FYEKMQ (reference sequence). The CDR3 has 14 residues. The CDR3 DNA reads TGTGCCAGCAGCCGAGGGACTAGCGAGGGTGAGCAGTTCTTC. This gives the protein CASSRGTSEGEQFF. The variable domain in full, with the rest retrieved from reference TRBV13 and TRBJ2-1, is AAGVIQSPRHLIKEKRETATLKCYPIPRHDTVYWYQQGPGQDPQFLISFYEKMQSDKGSIPDRFSAQQFSDYHSELNMSSLELGDSALYFCASSRGTSEGEQFFGPGTRLTVL.

This clone was found once. The chain links TRBV2 to TRBJ2-3; TRBD1 agrees at 7 bases. Germline assignment: CDR1 SNHLY and CDR2 FYNNEI. The CDR3 length is 15 residues. Trimming cost V 6 bases and J 2 bases; bases outside gene matches: 8. CDR3 DNA: TGTGCCAGCAGGTCAGGACAGGCTACCACAGATACGCAGTATTTT. Protein sequence: CASRSGQATTDTQYF. The whole variable domain, filled in from reference TRBV2 and TRBJ2-3, reads EPEVTQTPSHQVTQMGQEVILRCVPISNHLYFYWYRQILGQKVEFLVSFYNNEISEKSEIFDDQFSVERPDGSNFTLKIRSTKLEDSAMYFCASRSGQATTDTQYFGPGTRLTVL.

This clone was observed a single time. The V call is TRBV5-4, the J call TRBJ2-3, with 11 bases lining up with TRBD2. CDR1 and CDR2 from the germline V gene are SGHNT and YYREEE (reference sequence). V shed 0 bases, J shed 0 bases, and the junction held 3 bases outside the gene matches. The CDR3 spans 17 residues. The CDR3 region has the DNA TGTGCCAGCAGCTTGGGGCTAGCGGGGGGAAGCACAGATACGCAGTATTTT. Protein product: CASSLGLAGGSTDTQYF.

V and J are TRBV27 and TRBJ1-2; no clear D gene. V was trimmed by 3 bases and J by 6 bases, leaving 11 bases between them. This CDR3 comprises 13 residues. From germline, CDR1 is MNHEY and CDR2 SMNVEV (reference sequence). The CDR3 nucleotides are TGTGCCAGCAGTTTGTCGGGGATCCATGGCTACACCTTC. It codes for CASSLSGIHGYTF.

This chain joins TRBV7-2 and TRBJ1-5; perhaps TRBD1 as D (6 bases). The CDR3 extends over 16 amino acids. The germline V gene has CDR1 SGHTA and CDR2 FQGNSA. V lost 5 bases and J lost 1, with 15 bases in between. The CDR3 here is CASSPSGQLSNQPQHF. CDR3 nucleotides: TGTGCCAGCAGCCCGTCAGGACAGTTAAGCAATCAGCCCCAGCATTTT.

The chain links TRBV10-3 to TRBJ1-3, with D possibly matching TRBD1 (6 bases). Trimming left V 6 bases short and J 2 bases short, with 11 bases between. CDR3 length: 14 amino acids. In germline, CDR1 is ENHRY, CDR2 SYGVKD. CDR3 amino acids: CAIRPGQAGNTIYF. DNA for the CDR3: TGTGCCATCAGACCGGGACAAGCTGGAAACACCATATATTTT.

The chain carries TRBV27 and TRBJ2-7; 8 bases match TRBD1. J gave up 4 bases and V 4 bases, and 12 bases lay outside the gene matches. Per the germline V gene, CDR1 is MNHEY and CDR2 is SMNVEV (reference sequence). CDR3 size: 16 residues. The CDR3 reads CASSSRTGNRGYEQYF. The DNA of the CDR3 is TGTGCCAGCAGTTCCCGGACAGGGAACAGAGGATACGAGCAGTACTTC.

V gene TRBV7-6 combines with J gene TRBJ2-7, with TRBD1 as a possible D gene (6 bases). The length of the CDR3 is 15 residues. In germline, CDR1 is SGHVS, CDR2 FNYEAQ. Trimming left V 5 bases short and J 1 base short, with 15 bases between. The DNA of the CDR3 is TGTGCCAGCAGCCATAGGACAGCTACATCCTACGAGCAGTACTTC. It is translated as CASSHRTATSYEQYF.

The genes are TRBV29-1 and TRBJ2-1; 9 bases align to TRBD2. V was pared by 6 bases and J by 4 bases, with 7 bases of the junction left unmatched. The germline gives CDR1 SQVTM, CDR2 ANQGSEA. The length of the CDR3 is 14 residues. The CDR3 sequence is CSVGGGGAYNEQFF. Written as DNA, the CDR3 is TGCAGCGTAGGAGGCGGGGGGGCTTACAATGAGCAGTTCTTC.

The rearrangement uses TRBV6-1 and TRBJ1-3; possible D gene TRBD1, 5 bases. V was clipped by 7 bases and J by 7 bases, with 17 bases between them. Germline-derived CDR1 and CDR2 are MNHNS and SASEGT. The CDR3 totals 14 residues. The CDR3: CASKEGVLGNTIYF. CDR3 coding DNA: TGTGCCAGCAAGGAAGGGGTTTTAGGGAACACCATATATTTT.

The V call is TRBV28, the J call TRBJ1-2; no clear D gene. V was trimmed by 1 base and J by 7 bases, leaving 19 bases between them. Germline V CDR1 and CDR2: MDHEN, SYDVKM. This CDR3 has 16 amino acids. This CDR3 is CASSLFLQAPLGGYTF. DNA for the CDR3: TGTGCCAGCAGTTTATTTCTCCAGGCTCCGTTGGGTGGCTACACCTTC.

This clone has just one count. V and J are TRBV6-1 and TRBJ2-7; maybe TRBD2 (6 bases). Trimming stripped 6 bases from V and 3 bases from J, with 15 bases between. The CDR3 covers 14 residues. In germline, CDR1 is MNHNS, CDR2 SASEGT. The CDR3 loop reads CASRFGGDLYEQYF. The CDR3, as DNA: TGTGCCAGCAGGTTCGGAGGGGACCTCTACGAGCAGTACTTC.

The chain couples TRBV7-2 to TRBJ1-2, with D perhaps TRBD1 (5 bases). This CDR3 has 16 amino acids. Germline lookup yields CDR1 SGHTA and CDR2 FQGNSA. V shed 1 base and J shed 7 bases, with 19 bases lying between them. CDR3 in DNA: TGTGCCAGCAGCTTAGAACAGGCAGGGATTATGAGTGGCTACACCTTC. This encodes CASSLEQAGIMSGYTF.

This chain uses TRBV7-9 with TRBJ1-2; D is uncertain. The CDR3 is made up of 13 amino acids. The ends were cut back, 5 bases at V and 2 bases at J, with 9 bases in the middle. CDR1 SEHNR and CDR2 FQNEAQ come from the germline V gene (reference sequence). The CDR3 here is CASSPTLNYGYTF. The CDR3 region has the DNA TGTGCCAGCAGCCCGACATTGAACTATGGCTACACCTTC.

The chain is built from TRBV27 and TRBJ1-1; 8 bases are shared with TRBD1. In germline, CDR1 is MNHEY, CDR2 SMNVEV (reference sequence). The junction had 8 bases not matched to a gene; V was cut back by 5 bases and J by 0 bases. The CDR3 loop spans 16 amino acids. The CDR3 nucleotides read TGTGCCAGCAGTCCTCGACAGGGGACGCTGAACACTGAAGCTTTCTTT. It is translated as CASSPRQGTLNTEAFF.

The chain couples TRBV5-4 to TRBJ2-1, with TRBD2 matching over 11 bases. CDR1 SGHNT and CDR2 YYREEE come from the germline V gene (reference sequence). The V gene end was trimmed by 1 base and the J gene end by 7 bases; junction bases not matched to a gene: 1. CDR3 size: 14 residues. The CDR3 reads CASSLPSGGNEQFF. The CDR3 region has the DNA TGTGCCAGCAGCTTGCCTAGCGGGGGGAATGAGCAGTTCTTC.

The J gene is TRBJ1-1, the V gene TRBV7-9; D ambiguous. V was trimmed by 3 bases and J by 8 bases, leaving 7 bases between them. Germline V gives CDR1 SEHNR, CDR2 FQNEAQ (reference sequence). This CDR3 comprises 11 residues. The CDR3 protein is CASSFQAEAFF. The CDR3 DNA sequence: TGTGCCAGCAGCTTCCAGGCAGAAGCTTTCTTT.

Turning to this clone: This sample includes further DNA sequences coding for the same CDR3. The rearrangement uses TRBV15 and TRBJ2-1; D not certain. The CDR3 has 15 amino acids. CDR1 LNHNV and CDR2 YYDKDF come from the germline V gene (reference sequence). V dropped 0 bases and J dropped 0 bases, with 6 bases sitting between them. CDR3 loop: CATSRDRSSYNEQFF. Here the CDR3 DNA reads TGTGCCACCAGCAGAGATCGGAGCTCCTACAATGAGCAGTTCTTC.

V is TRBV18 and J is TRBJ1-6, with D maybe TRBD1 (5 bases). The V end was cut by 0 bases, the J end by 7 bases, with 13 bases between. Germline loops: CDR1 KGHSH, CDR2 LQKENI. CDR3 size: 16 residues. The CDR3 here is CASSPPGRAGNSPLHF. CDR3 nucleotides: TGTGCCAGCTCACCACCCGGCAGGGCTGGGAATTCACCCCTCCACTTT.

This sequence joins TRBV6-6 and TRBJ2-3, with 10 nucleotides matching TRBD2. The CDR3 is 16 amino acids. Germline V gene lookup returns CDR1 MNHNY and CDR2 SVGAGI (reference sequence). V was pared by 2 bases and J by 3 bases, with 5 bases of the junction left unmatched. The CDR3 here is CASSYGLAGGTDTQYF. The CDR3 nucleotides read TGTGCCAGCAGTTACGGGTTAGCGGGGGGTACAGATACGCAGTATTTT.

This sequence joins TRBV9 and TRBJ1-2; 9 bases are shared with TRBD1. V shed 1 base, J shed 4 bases, and the junction held 11 bases outside the gene matches. CDR1 is SGDLS, CDR2 YYNGEE, per germline. CDR3 length equals 17 residues. CDR3 coding DNA: TGTGCCAGCAGCGTAACCCGGACAGGGGTACTCGGCTATGGCTACACCTTC. Its translation: CASSVTRTGVLGYGYTF.